The sequence of this T cell receptor (beta chain) was determined in a study of blood T cells in healthy people across ages. This CDR3 spans 20 amino acids. Germline-derived CDR1 and CDR2 are SGHRS and YFSETQ. The ends lost 4 bases at V and 2 bases at J; junction bases unmatched: 23. Note on this clonotype: Its antigen remains unidentified.

Sample-barcoded 5' priming and a J-beta primer mix drove a second PCR of 7 to 11 cycles. TCRdb called the 5' RACE reads again in MiXCR, with one record for every CDR3 protein. Of about 640,000 distinct CDR3 sequences listed, approximately 50% were seen once; the top ten hold over 30%. Whole-study results and caveats: Estimates of total diversity, which came from one million sequenced T cells, were considered to be underestimates. Unsorted PBMCs ruled out conclusive naive versus antigen-experienced comparison. A roughly linear age-dependent decrease characterized TCR beta diversity per million T cells. Naive CD4+ cells and diversity were both higher in long-lived donors than in aged donors.

The receptor comes from a man between 60 and 75 years old in good health. What was sequenced was blood. The rearrangement joins TRBV5-1 to TRBJ2-7; 8 bases align to TRBD1. The CDR3 DNA sequence: TGCGCCAGCAGCCTGCGACCCCATCACTCGGACAGGGAAACCACCTACGAGCAGTACTTC. This translates into CASSLRPHHSDRETTYEQYF.